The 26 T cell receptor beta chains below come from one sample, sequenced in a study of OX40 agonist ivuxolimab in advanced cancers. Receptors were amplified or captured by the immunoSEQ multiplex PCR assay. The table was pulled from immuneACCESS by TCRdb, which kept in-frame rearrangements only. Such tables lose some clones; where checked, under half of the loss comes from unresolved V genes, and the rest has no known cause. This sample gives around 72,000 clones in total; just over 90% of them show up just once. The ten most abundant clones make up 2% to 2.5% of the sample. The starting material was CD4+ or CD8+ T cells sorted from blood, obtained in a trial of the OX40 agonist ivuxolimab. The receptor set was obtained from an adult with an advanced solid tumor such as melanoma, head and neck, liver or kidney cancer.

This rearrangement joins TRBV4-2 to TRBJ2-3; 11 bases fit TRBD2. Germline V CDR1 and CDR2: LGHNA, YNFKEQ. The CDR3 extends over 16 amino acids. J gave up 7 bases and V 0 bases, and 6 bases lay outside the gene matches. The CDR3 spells CASSQDGTSGSHTQYF. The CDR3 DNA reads TGTGCCAGCAGCCAAGATGGAACTAGCGGGAGTCATACGCAGTATTTT.

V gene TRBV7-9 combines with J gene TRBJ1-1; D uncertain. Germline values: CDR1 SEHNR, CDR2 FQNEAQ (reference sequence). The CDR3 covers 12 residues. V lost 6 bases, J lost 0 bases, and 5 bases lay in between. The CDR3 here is CASSTMNTEAFF. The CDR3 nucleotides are TGTGCCAGCAGTACGATGAACACTGAAGCTTTCTTT.

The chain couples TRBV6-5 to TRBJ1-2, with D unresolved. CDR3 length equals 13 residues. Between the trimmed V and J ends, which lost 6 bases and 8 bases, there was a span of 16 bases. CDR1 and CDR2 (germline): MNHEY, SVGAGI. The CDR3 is CASRSPGSRGYTF. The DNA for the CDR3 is TGTGCCAGCAGGAGTCCGGGGAGTCGGGGCTACACCTTC.

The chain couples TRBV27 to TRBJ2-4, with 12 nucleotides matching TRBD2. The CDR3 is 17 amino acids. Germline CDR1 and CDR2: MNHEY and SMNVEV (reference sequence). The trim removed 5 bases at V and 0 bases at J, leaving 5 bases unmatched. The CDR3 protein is CASSRLAGEGAKNIQYF. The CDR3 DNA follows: TGTGCCAGCAGTCGACTAGCGGGGGAGGGAGCCAAAAACATTCAGTACTTC.

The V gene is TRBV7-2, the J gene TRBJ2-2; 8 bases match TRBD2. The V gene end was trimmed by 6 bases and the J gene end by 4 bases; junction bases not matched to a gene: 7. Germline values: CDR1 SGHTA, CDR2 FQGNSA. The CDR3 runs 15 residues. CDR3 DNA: TGTGCCAGCAGTTCAGGGGCGGGGGGCACCGGGGAGCTGTTTTTT. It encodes CASSSGAGGTGELFF.

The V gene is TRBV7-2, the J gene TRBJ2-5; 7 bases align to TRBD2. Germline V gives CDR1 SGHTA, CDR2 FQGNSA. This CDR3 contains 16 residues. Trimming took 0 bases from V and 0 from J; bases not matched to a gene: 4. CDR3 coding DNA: TGTGCCAGCAGCTTAGCGGGGGGAGGGAACCAAGAGACCCAGTACTTC. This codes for CASSLAGGGNQETQYF.

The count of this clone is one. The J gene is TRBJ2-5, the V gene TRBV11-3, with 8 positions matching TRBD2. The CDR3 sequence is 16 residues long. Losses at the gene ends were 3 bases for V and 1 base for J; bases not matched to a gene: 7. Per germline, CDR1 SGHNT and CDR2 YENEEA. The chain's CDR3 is CASSFGTSGTQETQYF. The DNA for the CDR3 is TGTGCCAGCAGCTTCGGCACTAGCGGCACCCAAGAGACCCAGTACTTC.

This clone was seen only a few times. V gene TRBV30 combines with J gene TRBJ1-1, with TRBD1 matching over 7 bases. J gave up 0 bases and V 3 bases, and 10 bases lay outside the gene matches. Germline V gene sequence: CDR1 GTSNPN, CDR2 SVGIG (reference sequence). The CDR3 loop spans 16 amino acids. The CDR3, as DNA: TGTGCCTGGAGGGGGAGGGGGCTCGGCATGAACACTGAAGCTTTCTTT. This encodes CAWRGRGLGMNTEAFF.

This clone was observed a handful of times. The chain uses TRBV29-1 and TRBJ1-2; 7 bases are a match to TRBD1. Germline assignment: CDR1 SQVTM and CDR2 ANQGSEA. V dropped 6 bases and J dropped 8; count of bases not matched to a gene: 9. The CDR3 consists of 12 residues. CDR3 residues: CSVEQGMKGYTF. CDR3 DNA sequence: TGCAGCGTCGAACAGGGGATGAAAGGCTACACCTTC.

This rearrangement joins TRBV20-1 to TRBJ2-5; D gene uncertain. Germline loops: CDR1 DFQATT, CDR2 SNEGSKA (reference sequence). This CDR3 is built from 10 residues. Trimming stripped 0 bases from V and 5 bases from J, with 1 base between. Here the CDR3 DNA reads TGCAGTGCTAGAGATGAGACCCAGTACTTC. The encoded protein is CSARDETQYF.

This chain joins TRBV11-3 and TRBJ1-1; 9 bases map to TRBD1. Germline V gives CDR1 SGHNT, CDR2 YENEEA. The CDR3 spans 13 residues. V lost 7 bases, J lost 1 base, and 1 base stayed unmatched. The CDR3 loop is CASTGQGNTEAFF. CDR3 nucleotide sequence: TGTGCCAGCACGGGACAGGGGAACACTGAAGCTTTCTTT.

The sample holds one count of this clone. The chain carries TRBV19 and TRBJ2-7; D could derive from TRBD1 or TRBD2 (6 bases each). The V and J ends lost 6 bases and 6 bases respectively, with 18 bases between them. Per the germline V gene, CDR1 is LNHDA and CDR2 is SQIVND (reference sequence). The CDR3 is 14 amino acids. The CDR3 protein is CASSLQVGGLEQYF. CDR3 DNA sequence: TGTGCCAGTAGCCTACAGGTGGGGGGCCTCGAGCAGTACTTC.

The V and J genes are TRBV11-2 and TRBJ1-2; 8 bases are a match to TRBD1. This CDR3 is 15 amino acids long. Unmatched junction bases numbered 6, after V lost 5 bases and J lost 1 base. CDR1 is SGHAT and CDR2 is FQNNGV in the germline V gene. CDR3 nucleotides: TGTGCCAGCAGCCCAAACAGGGGGAGTAACTATGGCTACACCTTC. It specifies CASSPNRGSNYGYTF.

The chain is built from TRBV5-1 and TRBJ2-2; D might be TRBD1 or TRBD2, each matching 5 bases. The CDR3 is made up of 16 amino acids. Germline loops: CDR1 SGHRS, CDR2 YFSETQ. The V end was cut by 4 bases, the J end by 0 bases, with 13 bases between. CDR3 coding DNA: TGCGCCAGCAGCAGGACCGGGACGGCGAACACCGGGGAGCTGTTTTTT. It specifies CASSRTGTANTGELFF. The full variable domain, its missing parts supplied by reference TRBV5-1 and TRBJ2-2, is KAGVTQTPRYLIKTRGQQVTLSCSPISGHRSVSWYQQTPGQGLQFLFEYFSETQRNKGNFPGRFSGRQFSNSRSEMNVSTLELGDSALYLCASSRTGTANTGELFFGEGSRLTVL.

Here the CDR3 reads CASSTQGDYGYTF. The CDR3 DNA follows: TGTGCCAGCAGCACTCAGGGGGACTATGGCTACACCTTC. V is TRBV11-3 and J is TRBJ1-2; 7 positions agree with TRBD1. The CDR3 has 13 amino acids. Trimming at V came to 5 bases and at J to 3 bases, leaving 3 bases not matched to a gene. Germline V gene sequence: CDR1 SGHNT, CDR2 YENEEA. The entire variable domain, with the rest obtained from reference TRBV11-3 and TRBJ1-2, is as follows: EAGVVQSPRYKIIEKKQPVAFWCNPISGHNTLYWYLQNLGQGPELLIRYENEEAVDDSQLPKDRFSAERLKGVDSTLKIQPAELGDSAVYLCASSTQGDYGYTFGSGTRLTVV.

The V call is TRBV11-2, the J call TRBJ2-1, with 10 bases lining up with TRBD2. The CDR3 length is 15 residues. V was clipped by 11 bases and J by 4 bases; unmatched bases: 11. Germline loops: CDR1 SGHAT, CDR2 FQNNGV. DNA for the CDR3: TGTGCCGTAGCACTCGGGACTAGCGAGTACAATGAGCAGTTCTTC. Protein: CAVALGTSEYNEQFF.

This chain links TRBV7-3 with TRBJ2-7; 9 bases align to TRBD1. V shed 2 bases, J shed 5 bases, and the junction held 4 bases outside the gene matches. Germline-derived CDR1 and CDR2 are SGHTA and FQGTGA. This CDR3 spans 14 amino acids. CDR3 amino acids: CASSLLGQGHEQYF. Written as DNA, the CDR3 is TGTGCCAGCAGCTTATTGGGACAGGGCCACGAGCAGTACTTC. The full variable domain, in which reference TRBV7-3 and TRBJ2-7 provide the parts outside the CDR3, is GAGVSQTPSNKVTEKGKYVELRCDPISGHTALYWYRQSLGQGPEFLIYFQGTGAADDSGLPNDRFFAVRPEGSVSTLKIQRTERGDSAVYLCASSLLGQGHEQYFGPGTRLTVT.

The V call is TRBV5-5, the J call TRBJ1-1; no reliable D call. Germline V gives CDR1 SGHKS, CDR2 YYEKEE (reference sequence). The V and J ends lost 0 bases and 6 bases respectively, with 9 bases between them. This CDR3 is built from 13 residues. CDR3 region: CASSLVWESEAFF. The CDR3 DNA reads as TGTGCCAGCAGCTTGGTGTGGGAATCTGAAGCTTTCTTT.

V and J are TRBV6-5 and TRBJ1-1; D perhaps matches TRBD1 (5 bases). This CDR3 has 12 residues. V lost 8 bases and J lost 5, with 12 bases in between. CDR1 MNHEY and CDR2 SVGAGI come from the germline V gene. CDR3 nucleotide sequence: TGTGCCAGCGTCCATGAGGGGACTGAAGCTTTCTTT. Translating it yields CASVHEGTEAFF.

The CDR3 nucleotides are TGTGCCAGCAGCTTAGCAGGGGACTACAACGAGCAGTACTTC. It specifies CASSLAGDYNEQYF. This chain uses TRBV7-2 with TRBJ2-7, with 7 bases that match TRBD2. This CDR3 spans 14 amino acids. V was clipped by 0 bases and J by 5 bases; unmatched bases: 4. The germline CDR1 and CDR2 sequences are SGHTA and FQGNSA. Based on the CDR3 plus reference TRBV7-2 and TRBJ2-7, the full variable domain is GAGVSQSPSNKVTEKGKDVELRCDPISGHTALYWYRQSLGQGLEFLIYFQGNSAPDKSGLPSDRFSAERTGGSVSTLTIQRTQQEDSAVYLCASSLAGDYNEQYFGPGTRLTVT.

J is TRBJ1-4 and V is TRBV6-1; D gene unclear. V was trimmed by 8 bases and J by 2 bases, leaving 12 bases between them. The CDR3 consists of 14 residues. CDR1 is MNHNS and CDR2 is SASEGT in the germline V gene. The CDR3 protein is CASAGVHTNEKLFF. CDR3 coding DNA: TGTGCCAGCGCGGGCGTTCATACTAATGAAAAACTGTTTTTT.

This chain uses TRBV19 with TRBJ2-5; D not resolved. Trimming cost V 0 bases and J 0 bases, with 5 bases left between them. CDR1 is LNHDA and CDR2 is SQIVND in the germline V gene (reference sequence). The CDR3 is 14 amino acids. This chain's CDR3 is CASSIEAYQETQYF. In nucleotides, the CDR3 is TGTGCCAGTAGTATAGAGGCGTACCAAGAGACCCAGTACTTC.

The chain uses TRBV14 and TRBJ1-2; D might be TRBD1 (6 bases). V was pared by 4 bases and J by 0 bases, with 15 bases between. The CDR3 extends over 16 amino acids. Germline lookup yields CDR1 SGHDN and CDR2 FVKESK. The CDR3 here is CASSLRTVNSNYGYTF. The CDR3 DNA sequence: TGTGCCAGCAGCCTCCGGACAGTCAATTCTAACTATGGCTACACCTTC.

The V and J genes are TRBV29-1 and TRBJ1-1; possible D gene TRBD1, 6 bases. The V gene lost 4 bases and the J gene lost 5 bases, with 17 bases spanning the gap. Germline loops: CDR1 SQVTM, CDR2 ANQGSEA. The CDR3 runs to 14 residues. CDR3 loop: CSVGRSLGGTEAFF. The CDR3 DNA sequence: TGCAGCGTTGGTCGGAGCTTAGGGGGGACTGAAGCTTTCTTT.

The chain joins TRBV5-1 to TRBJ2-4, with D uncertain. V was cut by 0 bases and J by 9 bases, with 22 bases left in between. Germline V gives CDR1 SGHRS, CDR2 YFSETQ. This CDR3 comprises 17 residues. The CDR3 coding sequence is TGCGCCAGCAGCTTGGGTAATACCAACGCAGCACCTACCATTCAGTACTTC. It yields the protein CASSLGNTNAAPTIQYF.

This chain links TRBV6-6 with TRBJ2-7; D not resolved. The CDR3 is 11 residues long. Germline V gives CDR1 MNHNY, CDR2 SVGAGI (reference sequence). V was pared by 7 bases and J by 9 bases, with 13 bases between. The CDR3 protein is CASTGGRGQYF. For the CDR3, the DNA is TGTGCCAGCACGGGCGGTCGCGGGCAGTACTTC.